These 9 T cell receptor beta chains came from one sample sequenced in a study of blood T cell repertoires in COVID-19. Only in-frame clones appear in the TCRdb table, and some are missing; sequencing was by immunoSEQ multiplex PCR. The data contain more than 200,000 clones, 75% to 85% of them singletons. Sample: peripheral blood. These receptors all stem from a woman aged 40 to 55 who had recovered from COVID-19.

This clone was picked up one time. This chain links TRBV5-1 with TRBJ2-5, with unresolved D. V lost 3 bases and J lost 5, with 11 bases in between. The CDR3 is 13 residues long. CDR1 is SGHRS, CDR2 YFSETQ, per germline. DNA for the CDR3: TGCGCCAGCAGCTACGGTCTAGGTGAGACCCAGTACTTC. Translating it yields CASSYGLGETQYF.

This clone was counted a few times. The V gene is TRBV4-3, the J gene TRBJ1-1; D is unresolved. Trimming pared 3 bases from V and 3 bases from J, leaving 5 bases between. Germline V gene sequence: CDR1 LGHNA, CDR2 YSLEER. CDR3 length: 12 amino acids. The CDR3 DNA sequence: TGCGCCAGCAGCCAGGGAGACACTGAAGCTTTCTTT. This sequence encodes CASSQGDTEAFF.

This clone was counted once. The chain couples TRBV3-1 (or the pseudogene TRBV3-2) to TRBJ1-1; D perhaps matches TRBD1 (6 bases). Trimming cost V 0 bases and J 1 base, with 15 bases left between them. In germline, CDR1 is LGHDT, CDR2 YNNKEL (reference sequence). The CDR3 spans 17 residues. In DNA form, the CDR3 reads TGTGCCAGCAGCCAAGATAAGTCGGACAGTAAGAACACTGAAGCTTTCTTT. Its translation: CASSQDKSDSKNTEAFF.

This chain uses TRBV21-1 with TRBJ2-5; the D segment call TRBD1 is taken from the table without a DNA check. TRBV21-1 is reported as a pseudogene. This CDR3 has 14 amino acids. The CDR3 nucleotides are TGTGCCAGCGAGAAAGGGGCAGATCAAGAGACCCAGTACTTC. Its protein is CASEKGADQETQYF.

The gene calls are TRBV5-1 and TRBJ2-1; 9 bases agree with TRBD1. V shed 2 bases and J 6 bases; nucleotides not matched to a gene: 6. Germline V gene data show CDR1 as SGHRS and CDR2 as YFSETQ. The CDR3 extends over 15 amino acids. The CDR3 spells CASSLVGQGFNEQFF. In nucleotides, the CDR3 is TGCGCCAGCAGCTTAGTGGGACAGGGATTCAATGAGCAGTTCTTC.

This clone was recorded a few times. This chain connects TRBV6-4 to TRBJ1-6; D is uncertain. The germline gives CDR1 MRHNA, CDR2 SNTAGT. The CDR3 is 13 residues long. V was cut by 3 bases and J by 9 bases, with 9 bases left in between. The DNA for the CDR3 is TGTGCCAGCAGTGATCAGTCGGGTTCACCCCTCCACTTT. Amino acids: CASSDQSGSPLHF.

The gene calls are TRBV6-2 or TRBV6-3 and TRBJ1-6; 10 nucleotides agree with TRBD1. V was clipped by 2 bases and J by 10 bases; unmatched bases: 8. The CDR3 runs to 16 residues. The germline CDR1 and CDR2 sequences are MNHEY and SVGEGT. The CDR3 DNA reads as TGTGCCAGCAGTTACGACAGGGGGCCCGGGGGGTCACCCCTCCACTTT. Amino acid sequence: CASSYDRGPGGSPLHF.

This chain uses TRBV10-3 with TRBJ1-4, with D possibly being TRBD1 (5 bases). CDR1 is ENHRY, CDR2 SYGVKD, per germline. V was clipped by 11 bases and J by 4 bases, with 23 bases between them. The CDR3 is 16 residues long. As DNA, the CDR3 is TGTGCCTCGAGCGGGACGGACCTCGCAAGTAATGAAAAACTGTTTTTT. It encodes CASSGTDLASNEKLFF.

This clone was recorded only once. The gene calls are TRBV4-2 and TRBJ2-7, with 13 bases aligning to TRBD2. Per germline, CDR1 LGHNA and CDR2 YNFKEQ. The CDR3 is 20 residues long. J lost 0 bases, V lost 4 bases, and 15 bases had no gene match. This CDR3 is CASSLQGGTSGVRSSYEQYF. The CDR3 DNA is TGTGCCAGCAGCCTACAAGGAGGGACTAGCGGGGTGCGTAGCTCCTACGAGCAGTACTTC.